The TCR beta chain described here comes from a study of blood T cell repertoires in COVID-19. The CDR3 runs to 16 residues. The germline gives CDR1 LNHNV, CDR2 YYDKDF (reference sequence). V shed 1 base and J shed 3 bases, with 16 bases lying between them. This table comes from immunoSEQ multiplex PCR, and its TCRdb copy is limited to in-frame clones, with some not included. The sample records about 48,000 clones, more than 75% being singletons. J is TRBJ2-7 and V is TRBV15, with D perhaps TRBD1 (6 bases). The TCR comes from a woman aged 55-70 years with acute or convalescent COVID-19. What was sequenced was peripheral blood. The CDR3 here is CATSRGGRRTSYEQYF. The CDR3 DNA is TGTGCCACCAGCAGAGGGGGGCGGAGGACGAGCTACGAGCAGTACTTC. The full variable domain, with the rest looked up from reference TRBV15 and TRBJ2-7, is DAMVIQNPRYQVTQFGKPVTLSCSQTLNHNVMYWYQQKSSQAPKLLFHYYDKDFNNEADTPDNFQSRRPNTSFCFLDIRSPGLGDTAMYLCATSRGGRRTSYEQYFGPGTRLTVT.